The 3 T cell receptor beta chains given below trace back to one sample, sequenced in a study of control samples from healthy donors and cancer patients. Assay used: immunoSEQ multiplex PCR; TCRdb lists only in-frame clones, some missing. The table lists about 180,000 clones, around 91% of them singletons, with roughly 1.3% in the top ten. Specimen: blood. These receptors all stem from a woman aged 45-59 years in good health.

The chain is built from TRBV6-2 or TRBV6-3 and TRBJ2-1, with D perhaps TRBD2 (6 bases). V was shortened by 2 bases and J by 7 bases, with 12 bases between the two germline ends. Germline V gene lookup returns CDR1 MNHEY and CDR2 SVGEGT. This CDR3 has 14 amino acids. The CDR3, as DNA: TGTGCCAGCAGTTACGGGGGGTTTCGGAATGAGCAGTTCTTC. Protein: CASSYGGFRNEQFF.

The J gene is TRBJ2-3, the V gene TRBV24-1; 7 bases are a match to TRBD2. The germline CDR1 and CDR2 sequences are KGHDR and SFDVKD. The CDR3 extends over 15 amino acids. V lost 1 base and J lost 6; bases outside the gene matches: 6. The CDR3 here is CATSDFGLVADTQYF. In DNA, the CDR3 is TGTGCCACCAGTGATTTTGGACTAGTAGCTGATACGCAGTATTTT.

The chain uses TRBV5-4 and TRBJ2-1; a possible D gene is TRBD2 (5 bases). CDR3 length: 15 residues. V lost 4 bases to trimming and J lost 2 bases, with 13 bases between them. Looked up from germline, CDR1 is SGHNT and CDR2 is YYREEE (reference sequence). The CDR3, as DNA: TGTGCCAGCAGCCTTGATAGCGAGACCTACAATGAGCAGTTCTTC. The encoded protein is CASSLDSETYNEQFF.